This T cell receptor beta chain was documented in a study of PD-1 blockade in classical Hodgkin lymphoma. Study as a whole: Patients were administered nivolumab (3 mg/kg intravenously) every 2 weeks.

Regarding the study as a whole: Compared with healthy donors, newly diagnosed patients reportedly showed lower baseline TCR diversity. CD8+ TCR diversity did not rise significantly by C4D1, unlike CD4+.

Some clones are missing from TCRdb's copy, which holds only in-frame ones; the method was immunoSEQ multiplex PCR. The sample lists 75,000 to 100,000 clones; roughly four fifths were seen once. Trimming removed 8 bases from V and 6 bases from J; junction bases left unmatched: 9. The CDR3 runs 15 residues. Germline values: CDR1 LNHNV, CDR2 YYDKDF (reference sequence). There was relapse after autologous stem cell transplantation in every patient, and there was variation in brentuximab vedotin exposure. Regarding this clone: Its target is unknown.

This chain joins TRBV15 and TRBJ2-1; 11 nucleotides agree with TRBD1. The material sequenced was peripheral blood mononuclear cells (PBMCs), taken before the second cycle of nivolumab. The receptor comes from a human donor with classical Hodgkin lymphoma. CDR3: CATRGADRGLNEQFF. The CDR3 DNA is TGTGCCACCCGGGGAGCGGACAGGGGGCTCAATGAGCAGTTCTTC. The full variable domain, its missing parts supplied by reference TRBV15 and TRBJ2-1, is DAMVIQNPRYQVTQFGKPVTLSCSQTLNHNVMYWYQQKSSQAPKLLFHYYDKDFNNEADTPDNFQSRRPNTSFCFLDIRSPGLGDTAMYLCATRGADRGLNEQFFGPGTRLTVL.